The clone carrying this TCR beta chain showed up many times. No antigen is known for it. The entry originates in a study of T cells in Graves' hyperthyroidism and ophthalmopathy. Whole-study findings and limits: Before onset, ophthalmopathy was predicted by the model a median approximately 6.7 months earlier.

Trimming removed 1 base at V and 5 bases at J, with 9 bases between. CDR1 SGHNT and CDR2 YENEEA come from the germline V gene. The CDR3 has 14 residues. Amplified regions were TCR beta CDR3 sequences from RNA transcripts. The HTBI primer set served for first-round RT-PCR of the TCR CDR3. TCRdb used MiXCR to reprocess the multiplex PCR reads, holding one entry per CDR3 protein. The sample gives 400,000 to 550,000 distinct CDR3 sequences, over 13% of which show up once; under 20% is in the top ten. Graves' hyperthyroidism showing no ophthalmopathy progression within 18 months was considered stable. It was 8 to 10 ml of fresh peripheral blood that supplied the PBMCs.

This TCR was recovered from a woman between 18 and 29 years old with Graves' hyperthyroidism. What was sequenced was blood. This rearrangement joins TRBV11-3 to TRBJ2-1; no clear D gene. The CDR3 reads CASSLVSSNNEQFF. The CDR3 DNA sequence: TGTGCCAGCAGCTTAGTCTCCAGTAACAATGAGCAGTTCTTC.